This is a list of T cell receptor beta chains from one sample in a study of naive and memory T cell subsets. One entry per CDR3 protein results from TCRdb running MiXCR on the UMI-ligation and nested PCR reads. Of about 3,100 distinct CDR3 sequences listed, 6% to 9.5% are singletons. Input material: effector memory CD8+ T cells from blood. These receptors were collected from a human donor in good health. CDR3s include the opening cysteine and the closing phenylalanine or tryptophan. The order of the fields is V gene, J gene, D gene, clone size, CDR3 DNA, CDR3 protein. A D gene is named only where the DNA matches it firmly. Clone size appears in some rows only: once, few, many, or a class for an expanded clone.

TRBV28	TRBJ2-1	TRBD2	few	TGTGCCAGCAGTCTTAGCGGGGTTTGGGCCACACAGTTCTTC	CASSLSGVWATQFF
TRBV6-4	TRBJ2-3	.	many	TGTGCCAGCAGTGACAGAGGAAGCACAGATACGCAGTATTTT	CASSDRGSTDTQYF
TRBV9	TRBJ2-7	.	few	TGTGCCAGCAGCGTAGACGGGGTGAGCTCCTACGAGCAGTACTTC	CASSVDGVSSYEQYF
TRBV6-4	TRBJ2-3	TRBD2	many	TGTGCCAGCAGTGCCGCTAGCGGGAGCACAGATACGCAGTATTTT	CASSAASGSTDTQYF
TRBV7-9	TRBJ2-5	TRBD2	large	TGTGCCAGCAGCTCCGGGAGGCCCGGGGTCCAAGAGACCCAGTACTTC	CASSSGRPGVQETQYF
TRBV29-1	TRBJ2-1	.	few	TGCAGCGTTGTATTAGGTTCGTACAATGAGCAGTTCTTC	CSVVLGSYNEQFF
TRBV28	TRBJ1-5	.	many	TGTGCCAGTGGAGGGATACTCAATCAGCCCCAGCATTTT	CASGGILNQPQHF
TRBV28	TRBJ2-7	TRBD1	many	TGTGCCAGCAGTTTCGCGGACAGGGAAAGGGGGTACGAGCAGTACTTC	CASSFADRERGYEQYF
TRBV10-1	TRBJ2-2	.	many	TGCGCCAGCAGTCGAGACAGCGCGAACACCGGGGAGCTGTTTTTT	CASSRDSANTGELFF
TRBV4-2	TRBJ2-3	.	.	TGTGCCAGCAGCCGCCTACCGAAAAGCACAGATACGCAGTATTTT	CASSRLPKSTDTQYF
TRBV15	TRBJ2-7	TRBD1	few	TGTGCCACCAGCAGAGAGGGACAGGGGTACGAGCAGTACTTC	CATSREGQGYEQYF
TRBV7-8	TRBJ2-7	TRBD1	.	TGTGCCAGCAGCTTAGGACAGGGGCCGTCCTACGAGCAGTACTTC	CASSLGQGPSYEQYF
TRBV6-4	TRBJ2-3	.	.	TGTGCCAGCAGTGGACAGGGCACAGATACGCAGTATTTT	CASSGQGTDTQYF
TRBV7-8	TRBJ2-1	.	few	TGTGCCAGCAGCTTTTTTCAGGGGCCCTCCTGGGGGCAGTTCTTC	CASSFFQGPSWGQFF
TRBV6-1	TRBJ2-5	TRBD1	.	TGTGCCAGCAGTAACGGGACAGGGGGTCCAGAGACCCAGTACTTC	CASSNGTGGPETQYF
TRBV9	TRBJ1-1	.	few	TGTGCCAGCAGCGTAGCGGCGGGTAATCGAGCTTTCTTT	CASSVAAGNRAFF
TRBV27	TRBJ2-5	.	many	TGTGCCAGCAGTTCCTCTCCCCCCAGGAACCCCCAAGAGACCCAGTACTTC	CASSSSPPRNPQETQYF
TRBV15	TRBJ1-5	.	many	TGTGCCACCAGCAGCAGACCCTATGGACGGCCCTATAGCAATCAGCCCCAGCATTTT	CATSSRPYGRPYSNQPQHF
TRBV6-5	TRBJ1-1	.	medium-sized	TGTGCCAGCAGACCCGGACTTCGCACTGAAGCTTTCTTT	CASRPGLRTEAFF
TRBV5-4	TRBJ2-1	TRBD1	.	TGTGCCAGCAGCCGAGCCGGGACAGGGTATGAGCAGTTCTTC	CASSRAGTGYEQFF
TRBV7-3	TRBJ2-7	TRBD1	.	TGTGCCAGCAGCCTTGGCAGGGGGTACGAGCAGTACTTC	CASSLGRGYEQYF
TRBV20-1	TRBJ2-1	TRBD2	.	TGCAGTGCTAGTCGGTACGGGACTAGTAGTTACAATGAGCAGTTCTTC	CSASRYGTSSYNEQFF
TRBV27	TRBJ2-2	TRBD2	many	TGTGCCAGCAGTTTATATTACGCTAGCGGGAGTAAGATCGGGGAGCTGTTTTTT	CASSLYYASGSKIGELFF
TRBV3-1	TRBJ2-5	TRBD2	many	TGTGCCAGCAGCCAAGGCCCGGGGGGGACGATCCAAGAGACCCAGTACTTC	CASSQGPGGTIQETQYF
TRBV11-2	TRBJ2-2	.	.	TGTGCCAGCAGCCTGGGCCCGGGCCTCCCCGGGGAGCTGTTTTTT	CASSLGPGLPGELFF
TRBV20-1	TRBJ2-7	.	.	TGCAGTGCTAGAGATCTAAGGGGGTACTACGGCGAGCAGTACTTC	CSARDLRGYYGEQYF
TRBV7-7	TRBJ2-2	.	many	TGTGCCAGCAGCTTATCAGGGGCCACCGGGGAGCTGTTTTTT	CASSLSGATGELFF
TRBV25-1	TRBJ2-1	TRBD2	large	TGTGCCAGCAGTGGGGCTAGCGGGCCCCATGAGCAGTTCTTC	CASSGASGPHEQFF
TRBV4-3	TRBJ2-2	.	medium-sized	TGCGCCAGCAGCCAAGAAGGCGTACTAACCGACACCGGGGAGCTGTTTTTT	CASSQEGVLTDTGELFF
TRBV20-1	TRBJ1-1	TRBD1	many	TGCAGTGCAAGAGGCCAGACAGGGGTGTCCACTGAAGCTTTCTTT	CSARGQTGVSTEAFF
TRBV5-6	TRBJ2-1	.	many	TGTGCCAGCAGCTTGGCGTCAAGGACCCCTCGACACAATGAGCAGTTCTTC	CASSLASRTPRHNEQFF
TRBV12-5	TRBJ1-1	.	medium-sized	TGTGCTAGTGGTTTAGCCGGGACCCCGGAGGCCACTGAAGCTTTCTTT	CASGLAGTPEATEAFF
TRBV27	TRBJ2-1	.	many	TGTGTCTATGGGGAGGAGCATGAGCAGTTCTTC	CVYGEEHEQFF
TRBV4-2	TRBJ2-1	TRBD2	few	TGTGCCAGCAGCCAAGAGCTAGCGGGAGGGAGTAATGAGCAGTTCTTC	CASSQELAGGSNEQFF
TRBV19	TRBJ2-2	TRBD2	many	TGTGCCAGTAGTACTAGCGGGCGGGACACCGGGGAGCTGTTTTTT	CASSTSGRDTGELFF
TRBV7-8	TRBJ2-3	TRBD1	few	TGTGCCAGCAGCTCCCGGGACAGGGATCCCACAGATACGCAGTATTTT	CASSSRDRDPTDTQYF
TRBV27	TRBJ2-1	.	.	TGTGCCAGCAGCCCGACCGCGGGATACAATGAGCAGTTCTTC	CASSPTAGYNEQFF
TRBV6-1	TRBJ2-2	.	few	TGTGCCAGCACCGAGGGGTATACCGGGGAGCTGTTTTTT	CASTEGYTGELFF
TRBV27	TRBJ2-3	TRBD2	few	TGTGCCAGCAGTCTCGGGACTAGCGGATTCTATACGCAGTATTTT	CASSLGTSGFYTQYF
TRBV29-1	TRBJ2-1	.	many	TGCAGCGTTGAATACAGCTACAATGAGCAGTTCTTC	CSVEYSYNEQFF
TRBV6-4	TRBJ2-3	TRBD1	many	TGTGCCAGCAGTGACGGACAGGGGGCAGATACGCAGTATTTT	CASSDGQGADTQYF
TRBV10-2	TRBJ1-1	.	many	TGCGCCAGCAGGGCCCCGGGGAACACTGAAGCTTTCTTT	CASRAPGNTEAFF
TRBV7-9	TRBJ2-1	.	many	TGTGCCAGCAGCTTAGTACTCAGTTACAATGAGCAGTTCTTC	CASSLVLSYNEQFF
TRBV12-3/TRBV12-4	TRBJ2-7	.	many	TGTGCCAGCAGCCAAGGGGGGGCGAGAAGCGAGCAGTACTTC	CASSQGGARSEQYF
TRBV3-1	TRBJ1-5	.	few	TGTGCCAGCAGCCAAAACAGGGTAAATCAGCCCCAGCATTTT	CASSQNRVNQPQHF
TRBV20-1	TRBJ2-5	.	medium-sized	TGCAGTGCTAGAGAGGAGGGGACACAACAAGAGACCCAGTACTTC	CSAREEGTQQETQYF